The 26 T cell receptor beta chains below all came from one sample that was sequenced in a study of shared clonotypes between healthy human individuals (dated by TCRdb to 2018 to 2021). The library was generated by the immunoSEQ multiplex PCR assay. TCRdb re-hosts the immuneACCESS table, in-frame sequences only. Its copies lack some clones; in the studies checked, an unresolved V gene accounts for under half of them, and the cause for the rest is not known. This sample comprises about 2 million clones, 90% to 95% of them detected only once. The ten largest make up 0.1% to 0.15% of the sample. The material sequenced was naive CD4+ T cells sorted from blood. This sample's cell subset or site label indicates: CD45RA+ positively selected. All receptors derive from a man younger than 35 in good health.

The genes are TRBV7-9 and TRBJ1-2; weak D call: TRBD1 (5 bases). Germline CDR1 and CDR2: SEHNR and FQNEAQ (reference sequence). The CDR3 spans 13 residues. V was pared by 2 bases and J by 5 bases, with 9 bases between. The CDR3 loop is CASSLKAGYGYTF. CDR3 sequence (DNA): TGTGCCAGCAGCTTAAAGGCAGGGTATGGCTACACCTTC.

The chain combines TRBV2 with TRBJ2-7; 8 nucleotides match TRBD1. CDR3 size: 14 residues. Germline V gene lookup returns CDR1 SNHLY and CDR2 FYNNEI. The trim removed 11 bases at V and 0 bases at J, leaving 9 bases unmatched. CDR3 bases: TGTGCCTCCCTCCGGACAGGGCTCTCCTACGAGCAGTACTTC. Residues: CASLRTGLSYEQYF.

The V and J genes are TRBV30 and TRBJ2-2, with 7 positions matching TRBD2. Trimming at V came to 2 bases and at J to 5 bases, leaving 8 bases not matched to a gene. This CDR3 comprises 15 residues. Germline V lookup: CDR1 GTSNPN, CDR2 SVGIG (reference sequence). DNA of the CDR3: TGTGCCTGGAGTATAGCGGGCACCGTTACCGGGGAGCTGTTTTTT. Protein product: CAWSIAGTVTGELFF.

The chain couples TRBV5-1 to TRBJ2-7, with 7 nucleotides matching TRBD1. The V gene's germline CDR1 is SGHRS and CDR2 YFSETQ. The CDR3 runs to 12 residues. Losses at the gene ends were 1 base for V and 10 bases for J; bases not matched to a gene: 5. As DNA, the CDR3 is TGCGCCAGCAGCTTGTTCGAGGGGGCCCAGTACTTC. This translates into CASSLFEGAQYF.

V is TRBV5-6 and J is TRBJ1-4; D gene uncertain. Germline assignment: CDR1 SGHDT and CDR2 YYEEEE. Deletions cut 4 bases from V and 8 bases from J, with 15 bases between. CDR3 length: 14 amino acids. CDR3 sequence reads: CASSPNPAGEKLFF. CDR3 nucleotide sequence: TGTGCCAGCAGCCCTAATCCCGCGGGGGAAAAACTGTTTTTT.

For the CDR3, the DNA is TGTGCCAGCAGCCCAAAGACAGGTGAAGCTTTCTTT. Amino acid sequence: CASSPKTGEAFF. The chain combines TRBV7-8 with TRBJ1-1, with D possibly matching TRBD1 (6 bases). V was shortened by 5 bases and J by 7 bases, with 11 bases between the two germline ends. CDR1 SGHVS and CDR2 FQNEAQ come from the germline V gene. This CDR3 has 12 amino acids. Using reference TRBV7-8 and TRBJ1-1 for the parts outside the CDR3, the full variable domain is GAGVSQSPRYKVAKRGQDVALRCDPISGHVSLFWYQQALGQGPEFLTYFQNEAQLDKSGLPSDRFFAERPEGSVSTLKIQRTQQEDSAVYLCASSPKTGEAFFGQGTRLTVV.

The chain uses TRBV30 and TRBJ1-1, with D unresolved. CDR3 size: 11 residues. Deletions cut 1 base from V and 8 bases from J, with 8 bases between. Germline V lookup: CDR1 GTSNPN, CDR2 SVGIG (reference sequence). The CDR3 here is CAWSEKTEAFF. CDR3 in DNA: TGTGCCTGGAGTGAGAAGACGGAAGCTTTCTTT.

The DNA for the CDR3 is TGTGCCAGCAGGGGATCGGACAGCGGCTATGGCTACACCTTC. As protein: CASRGSDSGYGYTF. The rearrangement uses TRBV7-9 and TRBJ1-2; TRBD1 might be the D (6 bases). The CDR3 is made up of 14 amino acids. The V gene lost 6 bases and the J gene lost 4 bases, with 15 bases spanning the gap. CDR1 is SEHNR and CDR2 is FQNEAQ in the germline V gene (reference sequence). Variable domain in full (rest from reference TRBV7-9 and TRBJ1-2): DTGVSQNPRHKITKRGQNVTFRCDPISEHNRLYWYRQTLGQGPEFLTYFQNEAQLEKSRLLSDRFSAERPKGSFSTLEIQRTEQGDSAMYLCASRGSDSGYGYTFGSGTRLTVV.

The V and J genes are TRBV6-6 and TRBJ2-2; D possibly corresponds to TRBD2 (6 bases). This CDR3 has 13 amino acids. CDR1 MNHNY and CDR2 SVGAGI come from the germline V gene (reference sequence). V was clipped by 7 bases and J by 4 bases, with 10 bases between them. The CDR3: CASTHGGTGELFF. The DNA of the CDR3 is TGTGCCAGCACCCACGGGGGCACCGGGGAGCTGTTTTTT.

The V call is TRBV10-3, the J call TRBJ1-4; D may be TRBD1 (6 bases). Germline V gene data show CDR1 as ENHRY and CDR2 as SYGVKD. V was clipped by 0 bases and J by 5 bases, with 16 bases between them. This CDR3 region has 17 residues. The CDR3 DNA reads as TGTGCCATCAGTGAGTCGATGGGTGGACAGAAAAATGAAAAACTGTTTTTT. This codes for CAISESMGGQKNEKLFF.

The chain has TRBV7-2 and TRBJ2-7; 14 bases are shared with TRBD2. J gave up 7 bases and V 2 bases, and 7 bases lay outside the gene matches. Germline V gene sequence: CDR1 SGHTA, CDR2 FQGNSA. This CDR3 is built from 16 residues. CDR3: CASSLMTSGRGWEQYF. The CDR3 coding sequence is TGTGCCAGCAGCTTAATGACTAGCGGGAGGGGTTGGGAGCAGTACTTC.

The rearrangement links TRBV4-1 to TRBJ1-3, with 8 positions matching TRBD1. The CDR3 contains 15 residues. Germline lookup yields CDR1 MGHRA and CDR2 YSYEKL. Trimming cost V 1 base and J 9 bases; bases outside gene matches: 8. Written as DNA, the CDR3 is TGCGCCAGCAGCCAAGCGGACAGGGACCAGGGCACCATATATTTT. Translating gives CASSQADRDQGTIYF.

The chain has TRBV5-6 and TRBJ1-6, with D hard to call. The CDR3 loop spans 14 amino acids. Germline CDR1 is SGHDT and CDR2 is YYEEEE. With 2 bases removed from V and 10 bases from J, the gap between germline ends came to 13 bases. For the CDR3, the DNA is TGTGCCAGCAGCTTAGGTTGGAAGGAATCACCCCTCCACTTT. This encodes CASSLGWKESPLHF. The full variable domain, completed using reference TRBV5-6 and TRBJ1-6, is DAGVTQSPTHLIKTRGQQVTLRCSPKSGHDTVSWYQQALGQGPQFIFQYYEEEERQRGNFPDRFSGHQFPNYSSELNVNALLLGDSALYLCASSLGWKESPLHFGNGTRLTVT.

Notes on this clone: Being one base from a much bigger clone, this may be a read error. The chain links TRBV2 to TRBJ2-7; D not resolved. Germline assignment: CDR1 SNHLY and CDR2 FYNNEI. The CDR3 has 15 residues. The CDR3 region is CASSDGIKLSYEQHF. CDR3 in DNA: TGTGCCAGCAGTGATGGAATTAAACTTTCCTACGAGCAGCACTTC.

A note on this clone: The same CDR3 arises from other DNA sequences in this sample as well. The chain combines TRBV30 with TRBJ1-1; weak D call: TRBD1 (5 bases). Trimming removed 3 bases from V and 1 base from J, with 12 bases in between. CDR3 length: 14 amino acids. Germline values: CDR1 GTSNPN, CDR2 SVGIG (reference sequence). This CDR3 is CAWSRRGRNTEAFF. The CDR3 nucleotides are TGTGCCTGGAGCCGGAGGGGCCGGAACACTGAAGCTTTCTTT.

This chain joins TRBV18 and TRBJ1-6, with D perhaps matching TRBD1 (6 bases). Germline V lookup: CDR1 KGHSH, CDR2 LQKENI. Trimming pared 3 bases from V and 6 bases from J, leaving 15 bases between. The CDR3 is 16 amino acids. CDR3: CASSPGQPQANSPLHF. The CDR3 DNA reads as TGTGCCAGCTCACCTGGACAGCCGCAAGCTAATTCACCCCTCCACTTT. The full variable domain, completed using reference TRBV18 and TRBJ1-6, is NAGVMQNPRHLVRRRGQEARLRCSPMKGHSHVYWYRQLPEEGLKFMVYLQKENIIDESGMPKERFSAEFPKEGPSILRIQQVVRGDSAAYFCASSPGQPQANSPLHFGNGTRLTVT.

This chain links TRBV6-5 with TRBJ1-1, with 8 bases lining up with TRBD1. The CDR3 has 14 amino acids. In germline, CDR1 is MNHEY, CDR2 SVGAGI. After removal of 9 bases from V and 2 bases from J, the junction contained 8 bases not matched to a gene. CDR3 sequence: CASFRTGPNTEAFF. DNA of the CDR3: TGTGCCAGTTTCCGGACAGGGCCTAACACTGAAGCTTTCTTT.

This clone was counted once. The chain uses TRBV6-6 and TRBJ2-1; D gene uncertain. The CDR3 is 11 amino acids. Germline lookup yields CDR1 MNHNY and CDR2 SVGAGI (reference sequence). Trimming removed 5 bases at V and 5 bases at J, with 4 bases between. CDR3 nucleotides: TGTGCCAGCAGTCGACACAATGAGCAGTTCTTC. Protein product: CASSRHNEQFF.

The chain carries TRBV5-5 and TRBJ1-3; a possible D gene is TRBD1 (5 bases). Germline lookup yields CDR1 SGHKS and CDR2 YYEKEE (reference sequence). Trimming shortened V by 4 bases and J by 2 bases, and 10 bases separated the two germline ends. CDR3 length: 14 amino acids. The CDR3 is CASSRDLAGNTIYF. The CDR3 bases are TGTGCCAGCAGCCGGGACTTAGCTGGAAACACCATATATTTT.

The rearrangement joins TRBV11-1 to TRBJ2-7, with D tentatively TRBD1 (6 bases). The CDR3 has 14 amino acids. Germline lookup yields CDR1 SGHAT and CDR2 FQDESV (reference sequence). V shed 6 bases and J shed 0 bases, with 12 bases lying between them. In nucleotides, the CDR3 is TGTGCCAGCAGTAGGACAGAGAGCTCCTACGAGCAGTACTTC. Residues: CASSRTESSYEQYF.

CDR3 nucleotide sequence: TGTGCCAGCTCACCGGAGGGGTACAATGAGCAGTTCTTC. This sequence encodes CASSPEGYNEQFF. The genes are TRBV18 and TRBJ2-1, with a tentative D call TRBD2 (6 bases). V lost 3 bases, J lost 4 bases, and 7 bases lay in between. Germline V gene lookup returns CDR1 KGHSH and CDR2 LQKENI. The CDR3 has 13 amino acids.

This chain uses TRBV6-1 with TRBJ2-7; a weak D match, TRBD2 (5 bases). V dropped 7 bases and J dropped 6 bases, with 16 bases sitting between them. Per the germline V gene, CDR1 is MNHNS and CDR2 is SASEGT. CDR3 length: 13 residues. The CDR3 DNA is TGTGCCAGCAACAGAGGGCGGGCCATCGAGCAGTACTTC. Translation: CASNRGRAIEQYF.

The rearrangement joins TRBV5-1 to TRBJ2-1; 9 nucleotides agree with TRBD2. This CDR3 has 16 amino acids. In germline, CDR1 is SGHRS, CDR2 YFSETQ. The junction had 2 bases not matched to a gene; V was cut back by 0 bases and J by 1 base. CDR3 sequence (DNA): TGCGCCAGCAGCTTGGCGGCGGGAGGGTCCTACAATGAGCAGTTCTTC. This gives the protein CASSLAAGGSYNEQFF.

V is TRBV28 and J is TRBJ1-2, with D perhaps matching TRBD1 (6 bases). V shed 2 bases and J shed 4 bases, with 20 bases lying between them. This CDR3 comprises 17 residues. The germline gives CDR1 MDHEN, CDR2 SYDVKM. The CDR3 region has the DNA TGTGCCAGCAGTTTAGGCGGAGCAGGGGTCACGCCCTATGGCTACACCTTC. As protein: CASSLGGAGVTPYGYTF.

A word on this clone: Other nucleotide sequences from this sample produce the same CDR3. In DNA, the CDR3 is TGCGCCAGCAGCTTGGTTCTCACCGGGGAGCTGTTTTTT. Translating gives CASSLVLTGELFF. The chain couples TRBV5-1 to TRBJ2-2; no clear D. Germline CDR1 is SGHRS and CDR2 is YFSETQ. The length of the CDR3 is 13 residues. V lost 0 bases and J lost 4, with 4 bases in between.

This chain joins TRBV7-2 and TRBJ1-1; D is perhaps TRBD1 (5 bases). Per germline, CDR1 SGHTA and CDR2 FQGNSA. There are 11 residues in the CDR3. V was cut by 9 bases and J by 4 bases, with 9 bases left in between. CDR3 nucleotide sequence: TGTGCCAGTCAGGGATTCACTGAAGCTTTCTTT. Protein: CASQGFTEAFF. Drawing the rest from reference TRBV7-2 and TRBJ1-1, the complete variable domain is GAGVSQSPSNKVTEKGKDVELRCDPISGHTALYWYRQSLGQGLEFLIYFQGNSAPDKSGLPSDRFSAERTGGSVSTLTIQRTQQEDSAVYLCASQGFTEAFFGQGTRLTVV.